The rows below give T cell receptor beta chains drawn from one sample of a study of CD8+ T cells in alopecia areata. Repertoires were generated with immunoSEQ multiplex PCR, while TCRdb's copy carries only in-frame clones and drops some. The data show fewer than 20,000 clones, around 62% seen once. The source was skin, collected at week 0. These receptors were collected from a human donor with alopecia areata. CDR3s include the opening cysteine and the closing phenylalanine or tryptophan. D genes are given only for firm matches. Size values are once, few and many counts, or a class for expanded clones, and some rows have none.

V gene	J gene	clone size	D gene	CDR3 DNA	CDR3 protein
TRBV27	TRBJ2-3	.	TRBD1	TGTGCCAGCTGGAGAGTTGGACAGGCCCCCACAGATACGCAGTATTTT	CASWRVGQAPTDTQYF
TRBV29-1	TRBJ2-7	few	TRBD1	TGCAGCGTTCGGACAGGATCTTACGAGCAGTACTTC	CSVRTGSYEQYF
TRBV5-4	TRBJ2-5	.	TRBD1	TGTGCCAGCAGCTTGGGGCGCGGCAGGGGGCTCGTAGAGACCCAGTACTTC	CASSLGRGRGLVETQYF
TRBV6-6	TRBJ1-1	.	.	TGTGCCAGCAGTTACAGTGGGGGGGACACTGAAGCTTTCTTT	CASSYSGGDTEAFF
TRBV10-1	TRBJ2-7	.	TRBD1	TGCGCCAGCAACTCAGGACAGGGGGATCAGTCCTACGAGCAGTACTTC	CASNSGQGDQSYEQYF
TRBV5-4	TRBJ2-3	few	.	TGTGCCAGCAGCTTGGGCAATCCCAGAGATACGCAGTATTTT	CASSLGNPRDTQYF
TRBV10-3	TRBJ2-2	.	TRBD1	TGTGCCATCAGTGGGGACAGGGGGCGAGGCACCGGGGAGCTGTTTTTT	CAISGDRGRGTGELFF
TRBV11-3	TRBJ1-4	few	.	TGTGCCAGCAGCACTACAGCAACTAATGAAAAACTGTTTTTT	CASSTTATNEKLFF
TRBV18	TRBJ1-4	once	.	TGTGCCAGCTCACCCTACACCGAGGAAAAACTGTTTTTT	CASSPYTEEKLFF
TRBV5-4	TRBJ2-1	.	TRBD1	TGTGCCAGCAGCAGGACAGGGCCCTACAATGAGCAGTTCTTC	CASSRTGPYNEQFF
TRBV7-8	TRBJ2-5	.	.	TGTGCCAGCGGCCTAGGATTTAGGGAGACCCAGTACTTC	CASGLGFRETQYF